The present TCR beta chain was sequenced within a study of glioma-infiltrating T cells after dendritic cell vaccination. Study details: Dendritic cells derived from monocytes and pulsed with autologous tumor lysate formed the vaccine.

V was shortened by 8 bases and J by 2 bases, with 15 bases between the two germline ends. Germline CDR1 reads MGHDK; CDR2 reads SYGVNS. The length of the CDR3 is 14 residues. Libraries were prepared by immunoSEQ multiplex PCR; TCRdb keeps only in-frame clonotypes and omits some of them. Of tens of thousands of clones in the sample, roughly nine tenths were seen once. The sequence derives from a human donor with glioblastoma. V gene TRBV25-1 combines with J gene TRBJ1-2; TRBD1 might be the D (6 bases). The input for sequencing was blood, taken before dendritic cell vaccination. CDR3 protein: CASESTGQNYGYTF. The DNA of the CDR3 is TGTGCCAGCGAAAGCACCGGACAGAACTATGGCTACACCTTC.